A selection of T cell receptor beta chains follows, all from one sample in a study of T cells in Graves' hyperthyroidism and ophthalmopathy. From the multiplex PCR reads, TCRdb called clonotypes with MiXCR, one entry per CDR3 protein. The sample has about 620,000 distinct CDR3 sequences, about 16% seen once. Sequencing was performed on blood. These receptors were collected from a woman aged 25 to 39 with Graves' hyperthyroidism. The CDR3 runs from the conserved cysteine through the conserved F or W. Each record gives: V gene, D gene, clone size, J gene, CDR3 DNA, CDR3 protein. The D gene is left open where the match is weak. The size of a clone is reported for some rows only, either as once, few or many, or as a class for expanded clones.

v_gene: TRBV28
d_gene: -
abundance: few
j_gene: TRBJ2-7
CDR3nt: TGTGCCACCTTGGGGTTCCCCTACGAGCAGTACTTC
CDR3aa: CATLGFPYEQYF

v_gene: TRBV20-1
d_gene: -
abundance: many
j_gene: TRBJ2-7
CDR3nt: TGCAGTGCTAGTATGTACGAGCAGTACTTC
CDR3aa: CSASMYEQYF

v_gene: TRBV12-3/TRBV12-4
d_gene: -
abundance: many
j_gene: TRBJ2-7
CDR3nt: TGTGCCAGCAGGGGCGGGGAGCAGTACTTC
CDR3aa: CASRGGEQYF

v_gene: TRBV28
d_gene: -
abundance: many
j_gene: TRBJ2-1
CDR3nt: TGTGCCAGCAGGACAATGAAATGGCGGGCCCCCCAGTACAATGAGCAGTTCTTC
CDR3aa: CASRTMKWRAPQYNEQFF

v_gene: TRBV5-1
d_gene: -
abundance: -
j_gene: TRBJ2-7
CDR3nt: TGCGCCAGCAGCTTATCTAGCGAGAACTCCTACGAGCAGTACTTC
CDR3aa: CASSLSSENSYEQYF

v_gene: TRBV2
d_gene: TRBD2
abundance: -
j_gene: TRBJ2-3
CDR3nt: TGTGCCAGCACTATAGCGGGAGGCGGCACAGATACGCAGTATTTT
CDR3aa: CASTIAGGGTDTQYF

v_gene: TRBV20-1
d_gene: -
abundance: many
j_gene: TRBJ2-5
CDR3nt: TGCAGTGCCGGAAAAGGGGAGACCCAGTACTTC
CDR3aa: CSAGKGETQYF

v_gene: TRBV30
d_gene: TRBD1
abundance: many
j_gene: TRBJ2-3
CDR3nt: TGTGCCTGGAGTGTACTTGGACAGGGGGCAGATACGCAGTATTTT
CDR3aa: CAWSVLGQGADTQYF

v_gene: TRBV4-1
d_gene: -
abundance: -
j_gene: TRBJ1-1
CDR3nt: TGCGCCAGCAGCCAAGGGAGTTACGGTAACACTGAAGCTTTCTTT
CDR3aa: CASSQGSYGNTEAFF

v_gene: TRBV7-2
d_gene: -
abundance: -
j_gene: TRBJ1-6
CDR3nt: TGTGCCAGCAGCTACTCCCCACTTGGGGCGAATTCACCCCTCCACTTT
CDR3aa: CASSYSPLGANSPLHF

v_gene: TRBV4-3
d_gene: -
abundance: -
j_gene: TRBJ2-1
CDR3nt: TGCGCCAGCAGCCAAGATCGTATATTATCTCAGGCATACAATGAGCAGTTCTTC
CDR3aa: CASSQDRILSQAYNEQFF

v_gene: TRBV18
d_gene: -
abundance: few
j_gene: TRBJ2-7
CDR3nt: TGTGCCAGCTCACCGGAGATTATGAGCTCCTACGAGCAGTACTTC
CDR3aa: CASSPEIMSSYEQYF

v_gene: TRBV12-3/TRBV12-4
d_gene: TRBD1
abundance: many
j_gene: TRBJ2-1
CDR3nt: TGTGCCAGCAGTCTGGGAACGACAGGGGGGCCGTACAATGAGCAGTTCTTC
CDR3aa: CASSLGTTGGPYNEQFF

v_gene: TRBV12-5
d_gene: -
abundance: many
j_gene: TRBJ1-1
CDR3nt: TGTGCTAGTGGTTCGACAGGTGGAACTGAAGCTTTCTTT
CDR3aa: CASGSTGGTEAFF

v_gene: TRBV19
d_gene: -
abundance: -
j_gene: TRBJ1-5
CDR3nt: TGTGCCAGTAGAGTCTACAGGGACAATCAGCCCCAGCATTTT
CDR3aa: CASRVYRDNQPQHF

v_gene: TRBV28
d_gene: -
abundance: few
j_gene: TRBJ2-6
CDR3nt: TGTGCCAGCAGTTCGGCCGAGATCTCTGGGGCCAACGTCCTGACTTTC
CDR3aa: CASSSAEISGANVLTF

v_gene: TRBV28
d_gene: TRBD2
abundance: many
j_gene: TRBJ2-7
CDR3nt: TGTGCCAGCAGTCGACTAGCGGGGGACCACGAGCAGTACTTC
CDR3aa: CASSRLAGDHEQYF

v_gene: TRBV3-1
d_gene: TRBD1
abundance: few
j_gene: TRBJ2-1
CDR3nt: TGTGCCAGCAGCCAAGGTATCCACAGGGGGCGGGATGAGCAGTTCTTC
CDR3aa: CASSQGIHRGRDEQFF

v_gene: TRBV2
d_gene: -
abundance: -
j_gene: TRBJ2-5
CDR3nt: TGTGCCAGCAGTGATACGGTGAAAGAGACCCAGTACTTC
CDR3aa: CASSDTVKETQYF

v_gene: TRBV12-3/TRBV12-4
d_gene: -
abundance: many
j_gene: TRBJ2-3
CDR3nt: TGTGCCAGCAGTTTAGCCTATGGTGTGACAGATACGCAGTATTTT
CDR3aa: CASSLAYGVTDTQYF

v_gene: TRBV29-1
d_gene: TRBD2
abundance: few
j_gene: TRBJ2-7
CDR3nt: TGCAGCGTTGACTTCCCTAGCGGGAGCCCCCAGACGGCCTACGAGCAGTACTTC
CDR3aa: CSVDFPSGSPQTAYEQYF

v_gene: TRBV18
d_gene: -
abundance: many
j_gene: TRBJ2-5
CDR3nt: TGTGCCAGCTCACCAAGGGCAGAGACCCAGTACTTC
CDR3aa: CASSPRAETQYF

v_gene: TRBV5-6
d_gene: -
abundance: few
j_gene: TRBJ2-1
CDR3nt: TGTGCCAGCAGCTTGAGACAGTTCGATGAGCAGTTCTTC
CDR3aa: CASSLRQFDEQFF

v_gene: TRBV27
d_gene: TRBD2
abundance: many
j_gene: TRBJ2-7
CDR3nt: TGTGCCAGCAGCCCCAGAGCGGGAGCCCCTTCCTACGAGCAGTACTTC
CDR3aa: CASSPRAGAPSYEQYF

v_gene: TRBV6-2/TRBV6-3
d_gene: TRBD2
abundance: many
j_gene: TRBJ2-1
CDR3nt: TGTGCCAGCAGTGACCTCGGGCCTAGCGGGGGGAGAAATGAGCAGTTCTTC
CDR3aa: CASSDLGPSGGRNEQFF

v_gene: TRBV27
d_gene: TRBD1
abundance: once
j_gene: TRBJ1-6
CDR3nt: TGTGCCAGCAGTTTAGCCGGGACAGGGGGTTCACCCCTCCACTTT
CDR3aa: CASSLAGTGGSPLHF

v_gene: TRBV24-1
d_gene: -
abundance: few
j_gene: TRBJ2-1
CDR3nt: TGTGCCACCAGTGATTTCCAGCGGGGTAGGGGGGATGAGCAGTTCTTC
CDR3aa: CATSDFQRGRGDEQFF

v_gene: TRBV10-2
d_gene: -
abundance: -
j_gene: TRBJ2-7
CDR3nt: TGCGCCAGCCGTAGCCGGAGCTCCTACGAGCAGTACTTC
CDR3aa: CASRSRSSYEQYF